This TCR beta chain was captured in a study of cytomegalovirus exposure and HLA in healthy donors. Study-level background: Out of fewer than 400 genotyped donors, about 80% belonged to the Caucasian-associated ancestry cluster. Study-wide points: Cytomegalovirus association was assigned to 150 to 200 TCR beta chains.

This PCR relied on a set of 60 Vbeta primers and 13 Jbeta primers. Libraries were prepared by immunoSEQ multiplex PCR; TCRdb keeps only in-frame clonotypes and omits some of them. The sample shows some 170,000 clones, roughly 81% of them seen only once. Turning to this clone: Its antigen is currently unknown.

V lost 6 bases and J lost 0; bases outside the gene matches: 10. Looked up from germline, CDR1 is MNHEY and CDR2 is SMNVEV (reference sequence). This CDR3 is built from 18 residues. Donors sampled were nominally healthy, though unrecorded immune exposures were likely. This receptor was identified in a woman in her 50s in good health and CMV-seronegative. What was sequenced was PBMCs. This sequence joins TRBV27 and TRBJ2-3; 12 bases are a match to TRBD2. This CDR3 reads CASSPTSGRIPSTDTQYF. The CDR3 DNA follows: TGTGCCAGCAGCCCAACTAGCGGGAGGATTCCGAGCACAGATACGCAGTATTTT.